The clone carrying this T cell receptor beta chain appeared many times. What it binds is not known. Ophthalmopathy donors showed moderate-to-severe activity, CAS ≥3, NOSPECS ≥4 and a duration under 3 months. Enrollment excluded any patients with other autoimmune diseases, uncontrolled infections, pregnancy or lactation. This specimen comes from a study of Graves' ophthalmopathy and Graves' hyperthyroidism. Study results and limitations: The blood repertoire also included most expanded thyroid clonotypes above 0.001 frequency. With almost 90% sensitivity and more than 75% specificity, a 13-signature model separated ophthalmopathy from stable hyperthyroidism.

Beta-chain TCR CDR3 regions were amplified from RNA transcripts. An opening RT-PCR round employed HTBI primers and preceded a second-round multiplex PCR. TCRdb analysed the multiplex PCR reads with MiXCR anew, one entry per CDR3 protein. This sample has 350,000 to 400,000 distinct CDR3 sequences; about 18% occur once, and the top ten carry roughly 1.5%. With 4 bases clipped from V and 4 bases from J, the junction kept 7 bases outside the gene matches. CDR3 length equals 15 residues. Germline V CDR1 and CDR2: MNHNS, SASEGT. This TCR was sampled from a woman aged 18-30 years with Graves' ophthalmopathy. Sequenced: peripheral blood. This chain connects TRBV6-1 to TRBJ2-3; TRBD2 matches 8 bases. Written as DNA, the CDR3 is TGTGCCAGCAGTGGAAGCGGGGGAGGAGCAGATACGCAGTATTTT. Protein sequence: CASSGSGGGADTQYF.